These 15 T cell receptor beta chains share one sample of origin, sequenced in a study of regulatory T cells in long-lasting Graves disease. TCR beta libraries were built with iRepertoire HTBI primers and Arm-PCR of CDR3 regions. Via MiXCR, TCRdb re-called the multiplex PCR reads, giving one row per CDR3 protein. The sample consists of about 470,000 distinct CDR3 sequences, roughly 21% of them appearing once. The time point was: persistent/refractory GD, antithyroid drugs over 5 years with positive TRAb. From RNA extracted from PBMCs, the TCR library was made. The sample in question was peripheral blood mononuclear cells (PBMCs), obtained when the disease was refractory, from a patient treated with antithyroid drugs. These receptors all stem from a female donor with Graves disease.

This clonotype was recorded a few times. The chain combines TRBV24-1 with TRBJ1-5; D gene ambiguous. The V gene lost 4 bases and the J gene lost 3 bases, with 15 bases spanning the gap. This CDR3 comprises 16 residues. Germline V gives CDR1 KGHDR, CDR2 SFDVKD. DNA for the CDR3: TGTGCCACCAGTGACTCGCCTTCAGGCCACAATCAGCCCCAGCATTTT. Residues: CATSDSPSGHNQPQHF.

At least ten counts were recorded for this clonotype. The chain carries TRBV7-9 and TRBJ1-5, with D uncertain. V shed 3 bases and J shed 5 bases, with 5 bases lying between them. CDR1 is SEHNR and CDR2 is FQNEAQ in the germline V gene (reference sequence). CDR3 size: 12 residues. The CDR3 bases are TGTGCCAGCAGCTTCGTGGATCAGCCCCAGCATTTT. Its protein is CASSFVDQPQHF.

The table lists this clonotype with many counts. The rearrangement joins TRBV30 to TRBJ2-7; D call uncertain. Germline V lookup: CDR1 GTSNPN, CDR2 SVGIG (reference sequence). The CDR3 has 13 amino acids. Trimming removed 0 bases from V and 5 bases from J, with 11 bases in between. In DNA form, the CDR3 reads TGTGCCTGGAGTGTAAGTCTAGTGAACGAGCAGTACTTC. Its protein is CAWSVSLVNEQYF.

This clonotype was seen only a few times. The chain has TRBV7-2 and TRBJ2-2; D not resolved. The V end was cut by 5 bases, the J end by 7 bases, with 8 bases between. Germline CDR1 is SGHTA and CDR2 is FQGNSA. The CDR3 is 12 amino acids. The CDR3 sequence is CASSQLSGELFF. The CDR3 DNA is TGTGCCAGCAGCCAGTTGAGCGGGGAGCTGTTTTTT.

This clonotype showed up many times. The rearrangement uses TRBV2 and TRBJ1-2; TRBD1 might be the D (5 bases). The ends were cut back, 5 bases at V and 4 bases at J, with 8 bases in the middle. There are 12 residues in the CDR3. The germline V gene has CDR1 SNHLY and CDR2 FYNNEI. Written as DNA, the CDR3 is TGTGCCAGCAGTTCGGACACCTATGGCTACACCTTC. It specifies CASSSDTYGYTF.

This clonotype was found many times. J is TRBJ2-7 and V is TRBV28; D is uncertain. Germline CDR1 is MDHEN and CDR2 is SYDVKM. The CDR3 sequence is 13 residues long. The V and J ends lost 5 bases and 2 bases respectively, with 10 bases between them. CDR3 sequence: CASSTHRAYEQYF. The CDR3 bases are TGTGCCAGCAGTACACACCGGGCCTACGAGCAGTACTTC.

The CDR3 here is CASSLEGEYTEAFF. In nucleotides, the CDR3 is TGTGCCAGCAGCTTAGAGGGGGAGTACACTGAAGCTTTCTTT. The V call is TRBV11-2, the J call TRBJ1-1; D might be TRBD1 (5 bases). The ends were cut back, 0 bases at V and 3 bases at J, with 8 bases in the middle. CDR1 is SGHAT, CDR2 FQNNGV, per germline. The CDR3 extends over 14 amino acids. Variable domain in full (rest from reference TRBV11-2 and TRBJ1-1): EAGVAQSPRYKIIEKRQSVAFWCNPISGHATLYWYQQILGQGPKLLIQFQNNGVVDDSQLPKDRFSAERLKGVDSTLKIQPAKLEDSAVYLCASSLEGEYTEAFFGQGTRLTVV.

To note about this clonotype: A much larger clone sits a single nucleotide away, making a read error possible. The chain combines TRBV6-1 with TRBJ1-2, with D possibly being TRBD1 (6 bases). CDR1 is MNHNS, CDR2 SASEGT, per germline. The CDR3 extends over 14 amino acids. The CDR3 sequence is CASSPGGATYGYAF. CDR3 in DNA: TGTGCCAGCAGTCCCGGGGGGGCGACCTATGGCTACGCCTTC.

The chain joins TRBV3-1 to TRBJ1-2; D is unresolved. CDR3 size: 15 residues. Trimming cost V 1 base and J 4 bases, with 13 bases left between them. In germline, CDR1 is LGHDT, CDR2 YNNKEL (reference sequence). CDR3 amino acids: CASSQAIHGVYGYTF. CDR3 DNA sequence: TGTGCCAGCAGCCAAGCAATCCACGGGGTCTATGGCTACACCTTC.

In its sample, this clonotype was seen many times. J is TRBJ2-5 and V is TRBV12-3 or TRBV12-4, with 7 bases identical to TRBD1. The ends lost 2 bases at V and 1 base at J; junction bases unmatched: 13. CDR3 length: 18 amino acids. The CDR3 DNA reads as TGTGCCAGCAGTTTACGCCTACTATCGGACAGGCGCCAAGAGACCCAGTACTTC. Translating it yields CASSLRLLSDRRQETQYF.

The V call is TRBV10-3, the J call TRBJ2-7; the match to TRBD1 covers 7 bases. The junction had 13 bases not matched to a gene; V was cut back by 10 bases and J by 4 bases. The V gene's germline CDR1 is ENHRY and CDR2 SYGVKD. This CDR3 is 14 amino acids long. The CDR3 DNA follows: TGTGCCACTACCATAGCCACAGGGGCTTACGAGCAGTACTTC. Its translation: CATTIATGAYEQYF.

This clonotype was seen many times. The rearrangement uses TRBV28 and TRBJ1-1; D remains ambiguous. Germline CDR1 is MDHEN and CDR2 is SYDVKM. The CDR3 has 14 residues. V lost 6 bases and J 0 bases, leaving 11 bases between the germline ends. CDR3 amino acids: CASSFTQMNTEAFF. In DNA form, the CDR3 reads TGTGCCAGCAGCTTTACGCAAATGAACACTGAAGCTTTCTTT.

The sample holds many counts of this clonotype. CDR3 protein: CASSPETGAAGYTF. The CDR3 coding sequence is TGTGCCAGCAGCCCTGAAACAGGGGCCGCTGGCTACACCTTC. The chain is built from TRBV12-3 or TRBV12-4 and TRBJ1-2; 7 bases are shared with TRBD1. Trimming cost V 6 bases and J 7 bases; bases outside gene matches: 11. CDR3 length: 14 residues.

This clonotype came up many times. The chain is built from TRBV29-1 and TRBJ1-1, with D uncertain. Germline CDR1 SQVTM, CDR2 ANQGSEA. V was cut by 4 bases and J by 0 bases, with 9 bases left in between. CDR3 length equals 13 residues. The CDR3 protein is CSVAGRLNTEAFF. The CDR3 coding sequence is TGCAGCGTTGCGGGCAGGTTGAACACTGAAGCTTTCTTT.

This clonotype was seen at least ten times. This sequence joins TRBV3-1 and TRBJ1-1; D is unclear. Trimming took 0 bases from V and 2 from J, leaving 10 bases between them. Per the germline V gene, CDR1 is LGHDT and CDR2 is YNNKEL (reference sequence). This CDR3 comprises 15 residues. Written as DNA, the CDR3 is TGTGCCAGCAGCCAAGATCGCGAGGGCAACACTGAAGCTTTCTTT. It codes for CASSQDREGNTEAFF.